This TCR beta chain was retrieved from a study of blood T cell repertoires in COVID-19. About the research overall: Specimens from acute and convalescent COVID-19 originated in the United States, Italy and Spain. The analysed material was cDNA or gDNA that came from T cells, B-cell-depleted T cells, or PBMCs.

As processed by the authors: Estimated nucleated cell counts came from reference gene primer amplification. Generated by immunoSEQ multiplex PCR, the TCRdb table keeps only in-frame clones and is missing some. That table supplies the V and J calls and clone size; D and trimming were determined from the DNA. The repertoire holds about 170,000 clones, with roughly 82% as singletons. The CDR3 consists of 16 residues. V was pared by 5 bases and J by 1 base, with 10 bases of the junction left unmatched. Germline V gene data show CDR1 as SEHNR and CDR2 as FQNEAQ (reference sequence). The specimen was peripheral blood. The TCR originated in a woman in her 70s with acute or convalescent COVID-19. The V and J genes are TRBV7-9 and TRBJ2-7; 8 nucleotides match TRBD1. DNA for the CDR3: TGTGCCAGCAGCGGCACCGACAGGGGCCTATCCTACGAGCAGTACTTC. It translates to CASSGTDRGLSYEQYF.